Presented here are 30 T cell receptor beta chains from one specimen sequenced in a study of OX40 agonist ivuxolimab in advanced cancers. Here immunoSEQ multiplex PCR was the method, and the copy in TCRdb shows in-frame clones only, minus some. The sample has some 8,000 clones, about 88% seen once. The sample was CD4+ or CD8+ T cells sorted from blood, taken in a trial of the OX40 agonist ivuxolimab. The receptors originated from an adult with an advanced solid tumor such as melanoma, head and neck, liver or kidney cancer.

This clone has only one observation. V and J are TRBV7-9 and TRBJ2-3; a weak D match, TRBD2 (6 bases). Trimming stripped 7 bases from V and 4 bases from J, with 18 bases between. Germline lookup yields CDR1 SEHNR and CDR2 FQNEAQ (reference sequence). This CDR3 contains 15 residues. The CDR3 loop reads CASTLTLGEADTQYF. CDR3 bases: TGTGCCAGCACCCTTACGTTAGGGGAGGCAGATACGCAGTATTTT.

Written as DNA, the CDR3 is TGTGCCAGCAGCTCGCTTTCCTACGAGCAGTACTTC. This encodes CASSSLSYEQYF. The chain joins TRBV11-3 to TRBJ2-7; D remains ambiguous. The CDR3 loop spans 12 amino acids. The germline V gene has CDR1 SGHNT and CDR2 YENEEA. Trimming cost V 4 bases and J 1 base, with 5 bases left between them.

The chain links TRBV5-3 to TRBJ2-2; TRBD2 matches at 9 bases. TRBV5-3 is an ORF, and what it does is uncertain. The CDR3 has 15 residues. The ends lost 8 bases at V and 4 bases at J; junction bases unmatched: 9. The CDR3 nucleotides are TGTGCCAGCAGCAGGACTAGCGAGATCACCGGGGAGCTGTTTTTT. Encoded protein: CASSRTSEITGELFF.

This rearrangement joins TRBV13 to TRBJ2-7; 11 positions match TRBD2. Germline V lookup: CDR1 PRHDT, CDR2 FYEKMQ (reference sequence). V was pared by 5 bases and J by 0 bases, with 3 bases of the junction left unmatched. The CDR3 length is 15 residues. The CDR3 DNA reads TGTGCCAGCAGCAGTACTAGCGGGAGCTCCTACGAGCAGTACTTC. This codes for CASSSTSGSSYEQYF. Variable domain in full (rest from reference TRBV13 and TRBJ2-7): AAGVIQSPRHLIKEKRETATLKCYPIPRHDTVYWYQQGPGQDPQFLISFYEKMQSDKGSIPDRFSAQQFSDYHSELNMSSLELGDSALYFCASSSTSGSSYEQYFGPGTRLTVT.

This clone was picked up one time. This chain links TRBV7-6 with TRBJ2-3; 12 bases are a match to TRBD2. Germline assignment: CDR1 SGHVS and CDR2 FNYEAQ. The CDR3 totals 20 residues. After removal of 2 bases from V and 1 base from J, the junction contained 13 bases not matched to a gene. The CDR3 reads CASSLLEGKWTSGGTDTQYF. In DNA, the CDR3 is TGTGCCAGCAGCTTATTGGAGGGTAAATGGACTAGCGGGGGCACAGATACGCAGTATTTT. Drawing the rest from reference TRBV7-6 and TRBJ2-3, the complete variable domain is GAGVSQSPRYKVTKRGQDVALRCDPISGHVSLYWYRQALGQGPEFLTYFNYEAQQDKSGLPNDRFSAERPEGSISTLTIQRTEQRDSAMYRCASSLLEGKWTSGGTDTQYFGPGTRLTVL.

The CDR3 DNA follows: TGTGCCAGCAGTGAGGCGTTTCGTTGGGAGACCCAGTACTTC. As protein: CASSEAFRWETQYF. This chain links TRBV6-1 with TRBJ2-5; D not resolved. V gave up 3 bases and J gave up 5 bases, with 13 bases separating them. The CDR3 consists of 14 residues. The V gene's germline CDR1 is MNHNS and CDR2 SASEGT.

CDR3 nucleotides: TGTGCCAGCAGCTCATGGACAGCCCATCATGGATACGAGCAGTACTTC. It translates to CASSSWTAHHGYEQYF. This rearrangement joins TRBV5-4 to TRBJ2-7; perhaps TRBD1 as D (6 bases). Trimming left V 3 bases short and J 4 bases short, with 20 bases between. The CDR3 sequence is 16 residues long. CDR1 SGHNT and CDR2 YYREEE come from the germline V gene (reference sequence).

The chain links TRBV28 to TRBJ2-1; perhaps TRBD2 as D (6 bases). This CDR3 region has 14 residues. V gave up 7 bases and J gave up 1 base, with 11 bases separating them. Per the germline V gene, CDR1 is MDHEN and CDR2 is SYDVKM. In DNA form, the CDR3 reads TGTGCCAGCACTATAGCGGTTTCCTACAATGAGCAGTTCTTC. Translation: CASTIAVSYNEQFF.

The rearrangement links TRBV27 to TRBJ2-6; D unclear. The CDR3 runs to 18 residues. The germline V and J ends were trimmed by 4 bases and 2 bases, with 18 bases remaining between them. Germline lookup yields CDR1 MNHEY and CDR2 SMNVEV (reference sequence). The CDR3 sequence: CASSSRAAGWPGANVLTF. DNA for the CDR3: TGTGCCAGCAGTTCACGGGCAGCCGGATGGCCTGGGGCCAACGTCCTGACTTTC.

This rearrangement joins TRBV27 to TRBJ2-7, with 8 positions matching TRBD1. Trimming at V came to 0 bases and at J to 2 bases, leaving 6 bases not matched to a gene. The CDR3 consists of 16 residues. Germline CDR1 MNHEY, CDR2 SMNVEV (reference sequence). The CDR3 protein is CASSLSGTGAAYEQYF. CDR3 nucleotides: TGTGCCAGCAGTTTATCGGGGACAGGAGCAGCCTACGAGCAGTACTTC.

The chain has TRBV28 and TRBJ1-2; no definite D call. The CDR3 is 16 residues long. The germline V gene encodes CDR1 MDHEN and CDR2 SYDVKM. Trimming cost V 4 bases and J 7 bases, with 22 bases left between them. The CDR3 loop is CASSSNAASGRSGYTF. CDR3 DNA: TGTGCCAGCAGTTCCAATGCGGCTAGCGGCAGGAGTGGCTACACCTTC.

This clone has a handful of counts. The chain is built from TRBV2 and TRBJ1-1; D is ambiguous. Germline V gene data show CDR1 as SNHLY and CDR2 as FYNNEI. This CDR3 has 11 amino acids. Trimming stripped 5 bases from V and 7 bases from J, with 8 bases between. The CDR3 is CASSRIIEAFF. In DNA, the CDR3 is TGTGCCAGCAGTCGAATAATTGAAGCTTTCTTT.

This chain joins TRBV6-4 and TRBJ2-7, with D possibly matching TRBD1 (5 bases). This CDR3 region has 15 residues. The germline V and J ends were trimmed by 7 bases and 0 bases, with 16 bases remaining between them. Germline values: CDR1 MRHNA, CDR2 SNTAGT. CDR3 in amino acids: CASNRQGGDSYEQYF. The CDR3 DNA follows: TGTGCCAGCAATCGTCAGGGCGGTGACTCCTACGAGCAGTACTTC.

CDR3 loop: CASTPGRVAGGYEQYF. CDR3 nucleotides: TGTGCCAGCACCCCGGGGCGGGTAGCGGGGGGGTACGAGCAGTACTTC. This chain links TRBV27 with TRBJ2-7; 11 positions agree with TRBD2. The CDR3 extends over 16 amino acids. V was pared by 7 bases and J by 4 bases, with 12 bases of the junction left unmatched. Per the germline V gene, CDR1 is MNHEY and CDR2 is SMNVEV (reference sequence).

The CDR3 sequence is CASSIGTDYNEQFF. The CDR3 nucleotides are TGTGCCAGCAGCATCGGGACGGACTACAATGAGCAGTTCTTC. The V gene is TRBV28, the J gene TRBJ2-1, with D possibly being TRBD1 or TRBD2 (5 bases each). The CDR3 is made up of 14 amino acids. The germline V gene has CDR1 MDHEN and CDR2 SYDVKM. With 6 bases removed from V and 3 bases from J, the gap between germline ends came to 12 bases. Combining the CDR3 with reference TRBV28 and TRBJ2-1 gives the whole variable domain DVKVTQSSRYLVKRTGEKVFLECVQDMDHENMFWYRQDPGLGLRLIYFSYDVKMKEKGDIPEGYSVSREKKERFSLILESASTNQTSMYLCASSIGTDYNEQFFGPGTRLTVL.

The V call is TRBV2, the J call TRBJ2-7, with TRBD2 matching 14 bases. CDR1 and CDR2 from the germline V gene are SNHLY and FYNNEI. Losses at the gene ends were 7 bases for V and 9 bases for J; bases not matched to a gene: 11. The CDR3 has 15 amino acids. In DNA form, the CDR3 reads TGTGCCAGCACCGATGGGACTAGCGGGAGACAACGGCAGTACTTC. It encodes CASTDGTSGRQRQYF.

The rearrangement links TRBV4-1 to TRBJ1-1; a weak D match, TRBD1 (5 bases). The CDR3 is 13 amino acids. CDR1 is MGHRA, CDR2 YSYEKL, per germline. V shed 8 bases and J shed 1 base, with 11 bases lying between them. The CDR3 DNA reads as TGCGCCAGCCAGGGCAGGGAGAACACTGAAGCTTTCTTT. Protein product: CASQGRENTEAFF.

The rearrangement uses TRBV6-5 and TRBJ2-7, with 7 bases lining up with TRBD2. V trimming: 5 bases; J trimming: 5 bases; junction bases outside the gene matches: 12. This CDR3 has 15 amino acids. Germline V gene data show CDR1 as MNHEY and CDR2 as SVGAGI. The CDR3 bases are TGTGCCAGCAGTCCCGGGGGGTCACTGTTTAACGAGCAGTACTTC. Protein sequence: CASSPGGSLFNEQYF.

The chain links TRBV30 to TRBJ1-1; tentatively, D is TRBD1 (5 bases). Germline V gene sequence: CDR1 GTSNPN, CDR2 SVGIG (reference sequence). CDR3 length: 13 residues. V gave up 2 bases and J gave up 8 bases, with 15 bases separating them. The CDR3 spells CAWSYGGEGEAFF. As DNA, the CDR3 is TGTGCCTGGAGTTACGGAGGGGAGGGAGAAGCTTTCTTT.

This sequence joins TRBV5-8 and TRBJ2-7, with D uncertain. This CDR3 has 19 amino acids. CDR1 and CDR2 (germline): SGHTS, YDEGEE. V was cut by 4 bases and J by 2 bases, with 28 bases left in between. CDR3 sequence reads: CASSPRTATYGGNPYEQYF. In DNA, the CDR3 is TGTGCCAGCAGCCCCCGTACAGCTACCTACGGTGGAAACCCCTACGAGCAGTACTTC.

This chain uses TRBV19 with TRBJ2-1; D tentatively fits TRBD1 or TRBD2 (5 bases each). CDR3 length equals 13 residues. Trimming took off 5 bases at V and 10 bases at J, with 15 bases between the two ends. Germline values: CDR1 LNHDA, CDR2 SQIVND (reference sequence). In DNA, the CDR3 is TGTGCCAGTAGTCTGGGACCCCGTTCAGAGCAGTTCTTC. It encodes CASSLGPRSEQFF.

The J gene is TRBJ1-5, the V gene TRBV28; 8 nucleotides align to TRBD1. The V segment lost 2 bases and the J segment 5 bases; nucleotides outside the gene matches: 5. The CDR3 is made up of 15 amino acids. The germline V gene has CDR1 MDHEN and CDR2 SYDVKM. The CDR3 loop is CASSLTGQGDQPQHF. CDR3 DNA: TGTGCCAGCAGTTTAACAGGACAGGGCGATCAGCCCCAGCATTTT.

V and J are TRBV7-9 and TRBJ2-1; 10 positions agree with TRBD2. CDR3 length equals 15 residues. Germline V gene sequence: CDR1 SEHNR, CDR2 FQNEAQ (reference sequence). J lost 8 bases, V lost 3 bases, and 7 bases had no gene match. The CDR3 region is CASSFPTSGTDEQFF. As DNA, the CDR3 is TGTGCCAGCAGCTTCCCCACTAGCGGGACAGATGAGCAGTTCTTC.

V usage is TRBV6-1 and J usage is TRBJ2-6, with TRBD2 identical over 7 bases. CDR1 MNHNS and CDR2 SASEGT come from the germline V gene. The V gene end was trimmed by 4 bases and the J gene end by 1 base; junction bases not matched to a gene: 1. CDR3 size: 15 residues. This CDR3 reads CASSGGGSGANVLTF. CDR3 coding DNA: TGTGCCAGCAGTGGCGGGGGATCTGGGGCCAACGTCCTGACTTTC.

V usage is TRBV30 and J usage is TRBJ2-1; 7 bases map to TRBD2. The germline gives CDR1 GTSNPN, CDR2 SVGIG (reference sequence). With V trimmed by 4 bases and J by 4 bases, 7 bases remained unmatched. The CDR3 is made up of 14 amino acids. CDR3 residues: CAWTVGGSYNEQFF. CDR3 in DNA: TGTGCCTGGACGGTGGGCGGGAGTTACAATGAGCAGTTCTTC.

The V gene is TRBV19, the J gene TRBJ2-5, with a possible D match to TRBD1 (5 bases). Trimming shortened V by 3 bases and J by 2 bases, and 25 bases separated the two germline ends. This CDR3 region has 19 residues. Germline CDR1 is LNHDA and CDR2 is SQIVND (reference sequence). The CDR3 DNA sequence: TGTGCCAGTAGTATGGGGCTGAGCAGAGTAGCCCTAGATCAAGAGACCCAGTACTTC. It is translated as CASSMGLSRVALDQETQYF.

V gene TRBV11-2 combines with J gene TRBJ2-7, with TRBD2 matching over 13 bases. The trim removed 1 base at V and 1 base at J, leaving 1 base unmatched. This CDR3 contains 16 residues. Germline CDR1 and CDR2: SGHAT and FQNNGV. In DNA, the CDR3 is TGTGCCAGCAGCTTAGGGGGACTAGCGGGATCCTACGAGCAGTACTTC. Its protein is CASSLGGLAGSYEQYF.

The CDR3 bases are TGCAGCGTTGTCCCCCCAGGACAATACGGCTATGGCTACACCTTC. Protein product: CSVVPPGQYGYGYTF. The chain couples TRBV29-1 to TRBJ1-2; maybe TRBD1 (5 bases). This CDR3 has 15 amino acids. Germline loops: CDR1 SQVTM, CDR2 ANQGSEA. Trimming shortened V by 4 bases and J by 4 bases, and 19 bases separated the two germline ends.

The V call is TRBV29-1, the J call TRBJ2-2; 11 bases are shared with TRBD2. V was clipped by 0 bases and J by 7 bases; unmatched bases: 10. The length of the CDR3 is 17 residues. CDR1 and CDR2 from the germline V gene are SQVTM and ANQGSEA. The CDR3 reads CSVEDQSSGRAGGELFF. The DNA for the CDR3 is TGCAGCGTTGAAGATCAGAGTAGCGGGAGGGCCGGCGGGGAGCTGTTTTTT.

The rearrangement joins TRBV7-9 to TRBJ2-1; D might be TRBD2 (5 bases). CDR1 is SEHNR and CDR2 is FQNEAQ in the germline V gene (reference sequence). Trimming took 5 bases from V and 1 from J, leaving 12 bases between them. The CDR3 has 15 amino acids. CDR3 residues: CASSAGITSYNEQFF. CDR3 DNA: TGTGCCAGCAGCGCCGGGATTACGTCCTACAATGAGCAGTTCTTC.